The clone carrying this T cell receptor beta chain turned up a few times. No antigen is known for it. The data were obtained in a study of T-cell reconstitution after alpha-beta-depleted transplantation in children. The CDR3 runs to 14 residues. V lost 5 bases and J lost 7; bases outside the gene matches: 7. CDR1 SGHKS and CDR2 YYEKEE come from the germline V gene (reference sequence). Whole-study results and caveats: Expanded graft clones, several hundred of them, were reportedly the source of alpha-beta T cells about two months after transplant. Hyperexpanded clones declined; after one year, newly produced T cells mostly supplied diversity.

Unique molecular identifiers were used in preparing the TCRbeta library. TCRdb recomputed calls from the PCR reads with MiXCR, one row per CDR3 protein. The data contain about a million distinct CDR3 sequences, about 29% of them singletons. This receptor was taken from a boy under three years old who had a stem cell transplant for SCID, so the T cells may come from the graft donor. This chain uses TRBV5-5 with TRBJ2-2; 8 bases are a match to TRBD1. The sample in question was PBMCs, mostly from graft donor cells, obtained 360 days after TCRalphabeta/CD19-depleted stem cell transplant. As DNA, the CDR3 is TGTGCCAGCAGTCAGGACAGGGCCGACGGGGAGCTGTTTTTT. Translation gives CASSQDRADGELFF.